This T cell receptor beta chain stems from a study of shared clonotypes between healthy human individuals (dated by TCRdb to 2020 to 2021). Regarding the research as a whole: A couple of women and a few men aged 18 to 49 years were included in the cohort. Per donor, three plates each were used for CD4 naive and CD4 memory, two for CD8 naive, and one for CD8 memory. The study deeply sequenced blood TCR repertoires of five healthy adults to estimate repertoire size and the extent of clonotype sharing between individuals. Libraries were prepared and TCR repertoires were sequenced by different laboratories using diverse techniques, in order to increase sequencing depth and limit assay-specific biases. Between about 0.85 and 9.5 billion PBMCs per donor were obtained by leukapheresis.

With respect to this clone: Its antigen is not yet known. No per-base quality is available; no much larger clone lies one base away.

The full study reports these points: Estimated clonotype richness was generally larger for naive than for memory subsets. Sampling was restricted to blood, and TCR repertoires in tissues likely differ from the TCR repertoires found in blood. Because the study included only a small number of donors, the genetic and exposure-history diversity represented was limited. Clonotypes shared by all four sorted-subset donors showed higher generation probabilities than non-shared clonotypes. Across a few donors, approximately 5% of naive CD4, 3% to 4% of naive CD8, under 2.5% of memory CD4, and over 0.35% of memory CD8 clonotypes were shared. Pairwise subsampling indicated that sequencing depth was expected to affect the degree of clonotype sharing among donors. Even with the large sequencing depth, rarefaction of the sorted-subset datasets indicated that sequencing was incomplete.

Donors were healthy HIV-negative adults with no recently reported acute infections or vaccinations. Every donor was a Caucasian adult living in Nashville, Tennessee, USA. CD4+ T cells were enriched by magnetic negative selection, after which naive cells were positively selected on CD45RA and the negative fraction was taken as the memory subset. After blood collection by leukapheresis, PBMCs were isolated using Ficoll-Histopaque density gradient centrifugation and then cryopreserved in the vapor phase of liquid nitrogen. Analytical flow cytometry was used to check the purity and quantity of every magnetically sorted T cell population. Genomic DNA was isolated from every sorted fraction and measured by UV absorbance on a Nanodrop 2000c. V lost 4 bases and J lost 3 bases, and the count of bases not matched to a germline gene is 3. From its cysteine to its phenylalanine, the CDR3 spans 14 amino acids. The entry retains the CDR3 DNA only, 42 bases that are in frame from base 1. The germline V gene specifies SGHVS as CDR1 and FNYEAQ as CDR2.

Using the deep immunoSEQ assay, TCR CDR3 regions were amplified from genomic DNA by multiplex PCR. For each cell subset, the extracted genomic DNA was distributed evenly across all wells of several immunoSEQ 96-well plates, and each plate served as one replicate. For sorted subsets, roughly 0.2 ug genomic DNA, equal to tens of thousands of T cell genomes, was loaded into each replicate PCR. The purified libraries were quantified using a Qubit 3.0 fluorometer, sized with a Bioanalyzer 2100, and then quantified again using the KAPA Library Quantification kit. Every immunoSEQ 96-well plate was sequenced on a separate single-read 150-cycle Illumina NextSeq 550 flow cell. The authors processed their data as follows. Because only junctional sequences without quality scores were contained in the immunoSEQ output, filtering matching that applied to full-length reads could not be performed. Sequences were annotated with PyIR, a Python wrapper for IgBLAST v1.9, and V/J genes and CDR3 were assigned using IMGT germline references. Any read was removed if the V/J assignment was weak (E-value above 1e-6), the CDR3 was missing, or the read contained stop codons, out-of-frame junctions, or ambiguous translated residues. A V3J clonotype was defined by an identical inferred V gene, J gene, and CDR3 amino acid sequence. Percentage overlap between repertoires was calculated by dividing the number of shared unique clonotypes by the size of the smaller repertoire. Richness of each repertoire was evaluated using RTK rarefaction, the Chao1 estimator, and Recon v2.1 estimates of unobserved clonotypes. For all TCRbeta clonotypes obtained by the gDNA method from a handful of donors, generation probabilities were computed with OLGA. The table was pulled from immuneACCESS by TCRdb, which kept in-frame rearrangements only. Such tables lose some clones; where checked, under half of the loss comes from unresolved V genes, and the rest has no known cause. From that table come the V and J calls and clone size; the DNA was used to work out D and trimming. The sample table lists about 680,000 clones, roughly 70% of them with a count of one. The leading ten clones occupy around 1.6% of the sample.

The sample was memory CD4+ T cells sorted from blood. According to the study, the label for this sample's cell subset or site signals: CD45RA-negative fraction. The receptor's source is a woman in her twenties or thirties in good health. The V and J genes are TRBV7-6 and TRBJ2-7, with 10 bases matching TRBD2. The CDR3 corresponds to CASSWTSGNYEQYF. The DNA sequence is TGTGCCAGCAGCTGGACTAGCGGTAACTACGAGCAGTACTTC.